This TCR beta chain is from a study of blood T cell repertoires in COVID-19. Background on the study: T cells, B-cell-depleted T cells, or PBMCs provided the cDNA or gDNA that served as material.

Enrollees, roughly 18 to 89 years old, lived in about two dozen US areas. Participants had their cohort set by participant-reported clinical history. Methods used by the authors: Researchers report that nucleated cell counts were estimated from reference gene primer amplification. TCRdb's table, derived via immunoSEQ multiplex PCR, lists solely in-frame clones and lacks some. That table supplies the V and J calls and clone size; D and trimming were determined from the DNA. The sample has a few hundred thousand clones, around 93% seen once; the top ten hold about 1.2%. Germline assignment: CDR1 MNHEY and CDR2 SVGAGI. V lost 1 base and J lost 1; bases outside the gene matches: 2. This CDR3 comprises 15 residues.

The specimen sequenced was PBMCs or T cells enriched from blood (not recorded which). The clonotype was recovered from a human donor in a cohort exposed to, infected with or recovered from COVID-19 (not recorded which). The donor label of this sample is uncertain. V and J are TRBV6-5 and TRBJ1-1; 8 bases line up with TRBD1. CDR3 DNA: TGTGCCAGCAGTTACTTAGGACAGGGGAACACTGAAGCTTTCTTT. Protein sequence: CASSYLGQGNTEAFF.